These 28 T cell receptor beta chains came from one sample sequenced in a study of cytomegalovirus exposure and HLA in healthy donors. Assay used: immunoSEQ multiplex PCR; TCRdb lists only in-frame clones, some missing. The profile shows about 140,000 clones, around 85% of them singletons. The sample taken for sequencing was PBMCs. These TCRs come from a man aged 18 to 29 in good health and CMV-seronegative.

This clone came up once. The genes are TRBV7-9 and TRBJ1-1; the match to TRBD1 covers 7 bases. Germline V gene data show CDR1 as SEHNR and CDR2 as FQNEAQ (reference sequence). The CDR3 totals 17 residues. V dropped 5 bases and J dropped 0; count of bases not matched to a gene: 12. The CDR3 spells CASSPLGGGTVNTEAFF. The CDR3 coding sequence is TGTGCCAGCAGCCCGCTAGGGGGTGGGACAGTGAACACTGAAGCTTTCTTT. Complete variable domain (other parts from reference TRBV7-9 and TRBJ1-1): DTGVSQNPRHKITKRGQNVTFRCDPISEHNRLYWYRQTLGQGPEFLTYFQNEAQLEKSRLLSDRFSAERPKGSFSTLEIQRTEQGDSAMYLCASSPLGGGTVNTEAFFGQGTRLTVV.

The rearrangement links TRBV2 to TRBJ1-5; possible D gene TRBD1, 5 bases. V gave up 3 bases and J gave up 6 bases, with 12 bases separating them. Germline V gene lookup returns CDR1 SNHLY and CDR2 FYNNEI. This CDR3 is 14 amino acids long. In DNA, the CDR3 is TGTGCCAGCAGTGAGGAGGGACGGCCTCAGCCCCAGCATTTT. This sequence encodes CASSEEGRPQPQHF.

With respect to this clone: A much larger clone lies one base from this, so it may be a read error. The chain employs TRBV9 and TRBJ2-7; TRBD2 is a possible D gene (6 bases). The CDR3 runs to 15 residues. CDR1 and CDR2 from the germline V gene are SGDLS and YYNGEE. The CDR3 sequence: CASSVGGVVSYGQYF. As DNA, the CDR3 is TGTGCCAGCAGCGTAGGCGGGGTAGTTTCCTACGGGCAGTACTTC.

The CDR3 nucleotides read TGTGCCAGCAGCTACATGGCAGATACGCAGTATTTT. Translation: CASSYMADTQYF. The V call is TRBV5-4, the J call TRBJ2-3; D is unclear. The V end was cut by 3 bases, the J end by 4 bases, with 6 bases between. The CDR3 runs to 12 residues. The germline V gene has CDR1 SGHNT and CDR2 YYREEE (reference sequence).

The genes are TRBV7-8 and TRBJ1-1; 7 nucleotides align to TRBD1. With V trimmed by 2 bases and J by 4 bases, 22 bases remained unmatched. Looked up from germline, CDR1 is SGHVS and CDR2 is FQNEAQ. The CDR3 has 20 amino acids. Here the CDR3 DNA reads TGTGCCAGCAGCTTATTGACAGGGTCTCTCCAACTACCCTTTTCCACTGAAGCTTTCTTT. Protein: CASSLLTGSLQLPFSTEAFF.

This clone was detected once. The CDR3 spells CASSLVGARLETQYF. The CDR3 DNA follows: TGTGCCAGCAGCTTGGTAGGGGCCCGCCTGGAGACCCAGTACTTC. This rearrangement joins TRBV5-4 to TRBJ2-5, with D possibly TRBD1 on 5 matching bases. Germline V gene lookup returns CDR1 SGHNT and CDR2 YYREEE (reference sequence). V was pared by 0 bases and J by 5 bases, with 14 bases between. The CDR3 extends over 15 amino acids.

This chain connects TRBV7-6 to TRBJ2-7; possible D gene TRBD2, 5 bases. V gave up 1 base and J gave up 6 bases, with 13 bases separating them. The CDR3 is 14 residues long. In germline, CDR1 is SGHVS, CDR2 FNYEAQ. The CDR3 nucleotides are TGTGCCAGCAGCTTAGGGGCCGGGGTTCGCGAGCAGTACTTC. Protein: CASSLGAGVREQYF.

The chain is built from TRBV15 and TRBJ2-1; D possibly corresponds to TRBD1 (5 bases). The CDR3 is made up of 15 amino acids. The V gene lost 6 bases and the J gene lost 0 bases, with 12 bases spanning the gap. The germline CDR1 and CDR2 sequences are LNHNV and YYDKDF (reference sequence). This CDR3 reads CATSDHQGSYNEQFF. CDR3 DNA: TGTGCCACCAGTGACCATCAGGGCTCCTACAATGAGCAGTTCTTC.

Here the CDR3 reads CASLMRRGSGLETQYF. CDR3 in DNA: TGTGCCAGCCTCATGCGCCGGGGTTCGGGGTTGGAGACCCAGTACTTC. The chain couples TRBV19 to TRBJ2-5, with D maybe TRBD2 (5 bases). This CDR3 contains 16 residues. Germline V CDR1 and CDR2: LNHDA, SQIVND (reference sequence). V was shortened by 9 bases and J by 5 bases, with 25 bases between the two germline ends.

The V call is TRBV7-2, the J call TRBJ2-3; TRBD2 might be the D (7 bases). This CDR3 is built from 16 residues. V was cut by 2 bases and J by 0 bases, with 12 bases left in between. In germline, CDR1 is SGHTA, CDR2 FQGNSA. CDR3 in DNA: TGTGCCAGCAGCTTATTCGGGGGGCGGAGCACAGATACGCAGTATTTT. Translated: CASSLFGGRSTDTQYF. Full variable domain (remainder filled in from reference TRBV7-2 and TRBJ2-3): GAGVSQSPSNKVTEKGKDVELRCDPISGHTALYWYRQSLGQGLEFLIYFQGNSAPDKSGLPSDRFSAERTGGSVSTLTIQRTQQEDSAVYLCASSLFGGRSTDTQYFGPGTRLTVL.

About this clone: At one end, the junction sequence differs from germline, possibly due to a read error. The V gene is TRBV2, the J gene TRBJ2-3, with 9 positions matching TRBD1. The CDR3 has 16 amino acids. CDR1 and CDR2 (germline): SNHLY, FYNNEI. The CDR3 reads CASREGTGWDTDTQYF. As DNA, the CDR3 is TGTGCCAGCAGGGAAGGGACAGGGTGGGACACAGATACGCAGTATTTT.

The CDR3 is CASTPPGPPGEQYF. CDR3 nucleotide sequence: TGTGCCAGCACCCCACCAGGGCCCCCCGGCGAGCAGTACTTC. The chain uses TRBV28 and TRBJ2-7, with a weak D call TRBD1 (5 bases). This CDR3 is built from 14 residues. Germline CDR1 MDHEN, CDR2 SYDVKM. Trimming took 7 bases from V and 6 from J, leaving 19 bases between them.

Only a few counts were recorded for this clone. The V gene is TRBV10-3, the J gene TRBJ2-7; 8 nucleotides align to TRBD1. The CDR3 is 15 amino acids. The J segment lost 4 bases and the V segment lost 4 bases, leaving 9 bases of the junction unmatched. Germline-derived CDR1 and CDR2 are ENHRY and SYGVKD. The CDR3 bases are TGTGCCATCAGTGGCAACAGGGGGTTTCGTTACGAGCAGTACTTC. Its protein product is CAISGNRGFRYEQYF.

The table lists this clone with a count of one. This rearrangement joins TRBV29-1 to TRBJ2-2; no clear D gene. Germline assignment: CDR1 SQVTM and CDR2 ANQGSEA. This CDR3 has 11 amino acids. The V end was cut by 4 bases, the J end by 6 bases, with 6 bases between. CDR3 residues: CSVGRAGELFF. CDR3 DNA sequence: TGCAGCGTTGGAAGAGCCGGGGAGCTGTTTTTT.

V and J are TRBV28 and TRBJ2-7; 8 positions agree with TRBD1. J was trimmed by 2 bases and V by 6 bases; bases with no gene match: 3. Germline V gene sequence: CDR1 MDHEN, CDR2 SYDVKM. The CDR3 length is 13 residues. This CDR3 reads CASRAQGAYEQYF. CDR3 bases: TGTGCCAGCAGAGCACAGGGGGCCTACGAGCAGTACTTC.

This clone was recorded once. The chain is built from TRBV5-1 and TRBJ2-3; D call uncertain. Germline V lookup: CDR1 SGHRS, CDR2 YFSETQ. The ends were cut back, 2 bases at V and 4 bases at J, with 8 bases in the middle. This CDR3 contains 13 residues. The CDR3 reads CASSFPEADTQYF. The CDR3 DNA reads TGCGCCAGCAGCTTCCCCGAGGCAGATACGCAGTATTTT.

V usage is TRBV27 and J usage is TRBJ2-3; possible D gene TRBD2, 6 bases. The CDR3 is 17 residues long. Germline CDR1 is MNHEY and CDR2 is SMNVEV (reference sequence). Trimming cost V 0 bases and J 2 bases, with 15 bases left between them. CDR3 amino acids: CASSLSEATSPTDTQYF. The CDR3 DNA follows: TGTGCCAGCAGTTTATCGGAGGCGACTAGTCCCACAGATACGCAGTATTTT.

The CDR3 protein is CASKEAASASYEQYF. CDR3 sequence (DNA): TGTGCCAGCAAGGAGGCCGCTAGCGCCTCCTACGAGCAGTACTTC. V is TRBV6-1 and J is TRBJ2-7, with D perhaps TRBD2 (6 bases). Germline V CDR1 and CDR2: MNHNS, SASEGT. The CDR3 is 15 residues long. Trimming stripped 7 bases from V and 0 bases from J, with 16 bases between.

This clone is a singleton in its sample. This chain connects TRBV5-4 to TRBJ2-5; D perhaps matches TRBD2 (5 bases). Germline CDR1 is SGHNT and CDR2 is YYREEE (reference sequence). Trimming cost V 0 bases and J 5 bases, with 14 bases left between them. The length of the CDR3 is 15 residues. In DNA, the CDR3 is TGTGCCAGCAGCTTGGGTGGGAGAGCCTTGGAGACCCAGTACTTC. Amino acid sequence: CASSLGGRALETQYF.

V and J are TRBV10-3 and TRBJ2-1, with 15 bases fitting TRBD2. Trimming cost V 0 bases and J 6 bases; bases outside gene matches: 9. The CDR3 has 19 amino acids. Germline loops: CDR1 ENHRY, CDR2 SYGVKD. The CDR3 loop is CAISESLGLAGGGLNEQFF. CDR3 nucleotides: TGTGCCATCAGTGAGTCGTTAGGACTAGCGGGAGGGGGCCTCAATGAGCAGTTCTTC.

The gene calls are TRBV2 and TRBJ1-2, with 10 bases fitting TRBD1. Germline trimming cut 8 bases from V and 5 bases from J; bases unmatched to any gene: 8. In germline, CDR1 is SNHLY, CDR2 FYNNEI. There are 14 residues in the CDR3. CDR3 amino acids: CASDTGQGYYGYTF. The CDR3 DNA is TGTGCCAGCGATACGGGACAGGGGTATTATGGCTACACCTTC.

V usage is TRBV5-6 and J usage is TRBJ1-4; maybe TRBD1 (5 bases). Germline CDR1 reads SGHDT; CDR2 reads YYEEEE. The CDR3 totals 14 residues. Trimming cost V 4 bases and J 4 bases, with 11 bases left between them. The CDR3 bases are TGTGCCAGCAGCGGGGGGTACCATAATGAAAAACTGTTTTTT. It encodes CASSGGYHNEKLFF.

The chain links TRBV7-9 to TRBJ2-1; 14 bases are shared with TRBD2. Germline values: CDR1 SEHNR, CDR2 FQNEAQ (reference sequence). CDR3 length: 14 residues. V shed 11 bases, J shed 9 bases, and the junction held 9 bases outside the gene matches. The CDR3 protein is CAVVTSGRAAEQFF. The DNA for the CDR3 is TGTGCCGTAGTGACTAGCGGGAGGGCCGCTGAGCAGTTCTTC.

This clone has a single count. The chain recombines TRBV4-1 with TRBJ2-5; the D gene is possibly TRBD1 (6 bases). V dropped 0 bases and J dropped 2 bases, with 13 bases sitting between them. Per the germline V gene, CDR1 is MGHRA and CDR2 is YSYEKL. The CDR3 has 16 amino acids. CDR3 loop: CASSQDRTVTQETQYF. The CDR3 DNA reads as TGCGCCAGCAGCCAAGATAGGACAGTCACTCAAGAGACCCAGTACTTC.

The chain is built from TRBV12-5 and TRBJ2-5; the D gene is possibly TRBD2 (5 bases). This CDR3 region has 17 residues. Germline V gene sequence: CDR1 LGHNT, CDR2 FRNRAP. Trimming stripped 1 base from V and 3 bases from J, with 18 bases between. The CDR3 loop is CASGLAEEAGIKETQYF. CDR3 nucleotide sequence: TGTGCTAGTGGTTTGGCCGAGGAGGCAGGAATCAAAGAGACCCAGTACTTC. The full variable domain, its missing parts supplied by reference TRBV12-5 and TRBJ2-5, is DARVTQTPRHKVTEMGQEVTMRCQPILGHNTVFWYRQTMMQGLELLAYFRNRAPLDDSGMPKDRFSAEMPDATLATLKIQPSEPRDSAVYFCASGLAEEAGIKETQYFGPGTRLLVL.

This clone was counted a single time. The chain employs TRBV2 and TRBJ2-7; D may be TRBD1 (6 bases). This CDR3 is 15 amino acids long. The V gene lost 3 bases and the J gene lost 0 bases, with 12 bases spanning the gap. Germline CDR1 is SNHLY and CDR2 is FYNNEI. This CDR3 is CASSELDSNSYEQYF. The CDR3, as DNA: TGTGCCAGCAGTGAGTTGGACAGCAACTCCTACGAGCAGTACTTC. Full variable domain (missing parts from reference TRBV2 and TRBJ2-7): EPEVTQTPSHQVTQMGQEVILRCVPISNHLYFYWYRQILGQKVEFLVSFYNNEISEKSEIFDDQFSVERPDGSNFTLKIRSTKLEDSAMYFCASSELDSNSYEQYFGPGTRLTVT.

The V call is TRBV29-1, the J call TRBJ2-7; a possible D gene is TRBD2 (6 bases). This CDR3 spans 11 amino acids. Germline values: CDR1 SQVTM, CDR2 ANQGSEA. V dropped 6 bases and J dropped 5 bases, with 11 bases sitting between them. The CDR3 DNA reads as TGCAGCGTCTCGCGGGGAGACGAGCAGTACTTC. Its translation: CSVSRGDEQYF.

The chain joins TRBV6-1 to TRBJ2-7; D possibly corresponds to TRBD1 (5 bases). The germline V gene has CDR1 MNHNS and CDR2 SASEGT. V gave up 5 bases and J gave up 2 bases, with 16 bases separating them. CDR3 length: 15 amino acids. Written as DNA, the CDR3 is TGTGCCAGCAGTCCTAACCGCGGACACACCTACGAGCAGTACTTC. Its protein is CASSPNRGHTYEQYF.